Below are 28 T cell receptor beta chains sequenced from a single sample in a study of blood T cells in healthy people across ages. With a J-beta primer mix and a sample-barcoded 5' primer, a second PCR ran 7 to 11 cycles. TCRdb ran MiXCR on the 5' RACE reads and lists one entry per CDR3 protein. The sample includes 850,000 to 1,100,000 distinct CDR3 sequences, under 40% of them seen just once. Sequenced: blood. Every receptor here comes from a man between 18 and 35 years old in good health.

V is TRBV5-6 and J is TRBJ1-2; possibly TRBD1 for D (5 bases). V was trimmed by 4 bases and J by 2 bases, leaving 15 bases between them. This CDR3 has 15 amino acids. Germline-derived CDR1 and CDR2 are SGHDT and YYEEEE. The CDR3 here is CASSPFLQGNYGYTF. Here the CDR3 DNA reads TGTGCCAGCAGCCCGTTCCTGCAGGGAAACTATGGCTACACCTTC.

This clonotype occurred a few times. The chain recombines TRBV6-5 with TRBJ1-2; tentatively, D is TRBD1 (6 bases). This CDR3 is 16 amino acids long. The V gene lost 0 bases and the J gene lost 6 bases, with 17 bases spanning the gap. Germline CDR1 reads MNHEY; CDR2 reads SVGAGI. The CDR3 DNA is TGTGCCAGCAGTTACTCCACCCGAGGGGGGCTTGATGGCTACACCTTC. Its translation: CASSYSTRGGLDGYTF.

In its sample, this clonotype was seen a few times. V and J are TRBV30 and TRBJ1-4, with 11 nucleotides matching TRBD1. V lost 0 bases and J lost 13; bases outside the gene matches: 10. The CDR3 runs to 15 residues. In germline, CDR1 is GTSNPN, CDR2 SVGIG (reference sequence). The CDR3 spells CAWSVPGQGARGLFF. The CDR3 DNA sequence: TGTGCCTGGAGTGTACCTGGACAGGGGGCTAGGGGACTGTTTTTT.

This clonotype was detected a few times. The genes are TRBV20-1 and TRBJ2-7; possibly TRBD1 for D (6 bases). Trimming removed 4 bases at V and 0 bases at J, with 13 bases between. There are 14 residues in the CDR3. The germline CDR1 and CDR2 sequences are DFQATT and SNEGSKA (reference sequence). CDR3 sequence reads: CSATGHSNSYEQYF. CDR3 DNA: TGCAGTGCTACGGGACACTCCAACTCCTACGAGCAGTACTTC.

The chain links TRBV3-1 to TRBJ1-2; D is unresolved. Germline assignment: CDR1 LGHDT and CDR2 YNNKEL (reference sequence). Trimming stripped 0 bases from V and 3 bases from J, with 11 bases between. The CDR3 covers 15 residues. This chain's CDR3 is CASSQDLREYYGYTF. The CDR3 DNA follows: TGTGCCAGCAGCCAAGATCTCCGGGAGTACTATGGCTACACCTTC. The variable domain in full, with the rest retrieved from reference TRBV3-1 and TRBJ1-2, is DTAVSQTPKYLVTQMGNDKSIKCEQNLGHDTMYWYKQDSKKFLKIMFSYNNKELIINETVPNRFSPKSPDKAHLNLHINSLELGDSAVYFCASSQDLREYYGYTFGSGTRLTVV.

This clonotype came up a few times. The rearrangement joins TRBV7-2 to TRBJ1-4; tentatively, D is TRBD1 (6 bases). CDR3 size: 14 residues. CDR1 and CDR2 (germline): SGHTA, FQGNSA. Trimming left V 3 bases short and J 3 bases short, with 8 bases between. The CDR3 sequence: CASSFGQSNEKLFF. The DNA for the CDR3 is TGTGCCAGCAGCTTTGGACAGTCTAATGAAAAACTGTTTTTT.

The chain has TRBV24-1 and TRBJ2-1; D gene unclear. The germline gives CDR1 KGHDR, CDR2 SFDVKD. This CDR3 region has 12 residues. V was shortened by 1 base and J by 5 bases, with 2 bases between the two germline ends. The CDR3, as DNA: TGTGCCACCAGTGATTTACACAATGAGCAGTTCTTC. This codes for CATSDLHNEQFF.

This CDR3 is CASSQDTVSRGYTF. The CDR3, as DNA: TGCGCCAGCAGCCAAGATACGGTTAGCAGGGGCTACACCTTC. V and J are TRBV4-1 and TRBJ1-2; D is undetermined. V was clipped by 0 bases and J by 8 bases, with 13 bases between them. The CDR3 has 14 amino acids. Germline-derived CDR1 and CDR2 are MGHRA and YSYEKL.

CDR3 sequence: CASSYAGEDGYTF. The CDR3 bases are TGTGCCAGCAGTTACGCAGGGGAAGATGGCTACACCTTC. The chain employs TRBV6-2 or TRBV6-3 and TRBJ1-2; perhaps TRBD1 as D (6 bases). V lost 2 bases, J lost 6 bases, and 10 bases lay in between. Germline assignment: CDR1 MNHEY and CDR2 SVGEGT. The CDR3 consists of 13 residues.

This chain joins TRBV9 and TRBJ1-2, with D possibly TRBD1 on 5 matching bases. Trimming took 5 bases from V and 2 from J, leaving 13 bases between them. Germline values: CDR1 SGDLS, CDR2 YYNGEE. The CDR3 length is 14 residues. The CDR3 coding sequence is TGTGCCAGCAGTCTTCCTGGGGGAAACTATGGCTACACCTTC. Translation: CASSLPGGNYGYTF.

This clonotype was detected only a few times. V and J are TRBV28 and TRBJ2-2, with no clear D. Looked up from germline, CDR1 is MDHEN and CDR2 is SYDVKM. The CDR3 has 15 residues. Trimming shortened V by 3 bases and J by 3 bases, and 11 bases separated the two germline ends. DNA for the CDR3: TGTGCCAGCAGTTTTCTTGGCACATACACCGGGGAGCTGTTTTTT. This codes for CASSFLGTYTGELFF.

This chain connects TRBV27 to TRBJ2-2, with TRBD2 matching over 11 bases. J was trimmed by 5 bases and V by 5 bases; bases with no gene match: 7. CDR1 is MNHEY, CDR2 SMNVEV, per germline (reference sequence). The CDR3 loop spans 16 amino acids. CDR3: CASSPLSSGGTGELFF. CDR3 coding DNA: TGTGCCAGCAGTCCCCTATCTAGCGGGGGGACCGGGGAGCTGTTTTTT.

The sample holds many counts of this clonotype. This sequence joins TRBV29-1 and TRBJ2-5; 9 bases match TRBD2. With V trimmed by 3 bases and J by 4 bases, 3 bases remained unmatched. The CDR3 runs to 13 residues. Germline CDR1 reads SQVTM; CDR2 reads ANQGSEA. The CDR3 DNA is TGCAGCGTTGAGCGGGGGGGGCCAGAGACCCAGTACTTC. This sequence encodes CSVERGGPETQYF.

This chain links TRBV4-1 with TRBJ2-1; possible D gene TRBD2, 5 bases. In germline, CDR1 is MGHRA, CDR2 YSYEKL. This CDR3 spans 16 amino acids. V was shortened by 0 bases and J by 2 bases, with 11 bases between the two germline ends. The CDR3: CASSQDSGNPYNEQFF. In DNA form, the CDR3 reads TGCGCCAGCAGCCAAGACAGCGGCAATCCCTACAATGAGCAGTTCTTC.

This clonotype has a handful of counts. This chain uses TRBV9 with TRBJ2-5; D assignment may be TRBD1 or TRBD2 (5 bases each). Trimming removed 0 bases from V and 9 bases from J, with 12 bases in between. This CDR3 region has 13 residues. Germline CDR1 is SGDLS and CDR2 is YYNGEE. The CDR3 DNA is TGTGCCAGCAGCGTAGCTGGGACCAGGGCCCAGTACTTC. Translated: CASSVAGTRAQYF.

The V call is TRBV12-3 or TRBV12-4, the J call TRBJ2-5, with D hard to call. Trimming shortened V by 1 base and J by 5 bases, and 8 bases separated the two germline ends. This CDR3 region has 13 residues. CDR3 residues: CASSLGGIETQYF. The CDR3 DNA sequence: TGTGCCAGCAGTTTAGGGGGTATTGAGACCCAGTACTTC.

V gene TRBV4-3 combines with J gene TRBJ1-1, with D tentatively TRBD1 (5 bases). Trimming left V 3 bases short and J 9 bases short, with 14 bases between. The CDR3 has 13 amino acids. Germline loops: CDR1 LGHNA, CDR2 YSLEER. The CDR3 region is CASSHGTDPKAFF. As DNA, the CDR3 is TGCGCCAGCAGCCACGGGACGGATCCGAAAGCTTTCTTT.

This clonotype occurred a few times. CDR3 bases: TGCAGTGCTAGAGATCTGAGGGACACAGATACGCAGTATTTT. It codes for CSARDLRDTDTQYF. V is TRBV20-1 and J is TRBJ2-3, with TRBD2 as a possible D gene (5 bases). V was clipped by 0 bases and J by 2 bases, with 9 bases between them. This CDR3 region has 14 residues. Germline CDR1 DFQATT, CDR2 SNEGSKA (reference sequence).

This clonotype was seen just once. The V call is TRBV12-3 or TRBV12-4, the J call TRBJ2-4; 7 nucleotides agree with TRBD2. Trimming cost V 3 bases and J 3 bases; bases outside gene matches: 8. The CDR3 is made up of 16 amino acids. CDR3 region: CASSFGRGIGKNIQYF. CDR3 DNA sequence: TGTGCCAGCAGTTTCGGGCGGGGGATCGGCAAAAACATTCAGTACTTC.

The chain employs TRBV2 and TRBJ2-7; D gene unclear. Germline assignment: CDR1 SNHLY and CDR2 FYNNEI. V was shortened by 6 bases and J by 4 bases, with 16 bases between the two germline ends. The length of the CDR3 is 14 residues. CDR3 nucleotide sequence: TGTGCCAGCAGCGCAGACGGTGTAGAGTACGAGCAGTACTTC. It yields the protein CASSADGVEYEQYF.

The CDR3: CASSVGEGTGDQPQHF. CDR3 sequence (DNA): TGTGCCAGCAGCGTAGGGGAAGGGACGGGGGATCAGCCCCAGCATTTT. The chain is built from TRBV9 and TRBJ1-5, with a tentative D call TRBD1 (5 bases). The germline V gene encodes CDR1 SGDLS and CDR2 YYNGEE. Trimming removed 0 bases at V and 5 bases at J, with 15 bases between. The CDR3 extends over 16 amino acids. The full variable domain, its missing parts supplied by reference TRBV9 and TRBJ1-5, is DSGVTQTPKHLITATGQRVTLRCSPRSGDLSVYWYQQSLDQGLQFLIQYYNGEERAKGNILERFSAQQFPDLHSELNLSSLELGDSALYFCASSVGEGTGDQPQHFGDGTRLSIL.

With respect to this clonotype: Just one base apart from a much larger clone, this may be a read error. CDR3 sequence (DNA): TGCAGCGTTGATATTACATACAATGAGCAGTACTTC. This translates into CSVDITYNEQYF. This chain connects TRBV29-1 to TRBJ2-7, with D uncertain. V dropped 3 bases and J dropped 7 bases, with 13 bases sitting between them. CDR1 is SQVTM, CDR2 ANQGSEA, per germline. The CDR3 has 12 residues.

DNA of the CDR3: TGCGCCAGCAATGGAGGGTACATGAACACTGAAGCTTTCTTT. Translating it yields CASNGGYMNTEAFF. V is TRBV10-2 and J is TRBJ1-1; the D is unclear. This CDR3 has 14 amino acids. Trimming removed 7 bases at V and 0 bases at J, with 12 bases between. CDR1 and CDR2 from the germline V gene are WSHSY and SAAADI.

V and J are TRBV4-1 and TRBJ1-1; no reliable D call. There are 16 residues in the CDR3. The germline V gene encodes CDR1 MGHRA and CDR2 YSYEKL. The V end lost 4 bases, the J end lost 2 bases, and 17 bases lay between the germline ends. In nucleotides, the CDR3 is TGCGCCAGCAGCCTACCGGGTTTTCGGGGTAACACTGAAGCTTTCTTT. Residues: CASSLPGFRGNTEAFF.

The gene calls are TRBV28 and TRBJ2-5, with 7 bases aligning to TRBD2. The CDR3 extends over 14 amino acids. Germline CDR1 MDHEN, CDR2 SYDVKM. Trimming at V came to 5 bases and at J to 7 bases, leaving 10 bases not matched to a gene. The CDR3 loop reads CASSRPSGVGTQYF. The CDR3 bases are TGTGCCAGCAGTCGACCTAGCGGAGTAGGGACCCAGTACTTC.

CDR3 amino acids: CASTPMGGSYGYTF. In nucleotides, the CDR3 is TGCGCCAGCACCCCCATGGGGGGTAGCTATGGCTACACCTTC. The V gene is TRBV5-1, the J gene TRBJ1-2; the D gene is possibly TRBD1 (5 bases). Trimming removed 6 bases from V and 4 bases from J, with 16 bases in between. CDR1 SGHRS and CDR2 YFSETQ come from the germline V gene. The CDR3 loop spans 14 amino acids.

On this clonotype: A read error may produce the germline difference seen at one junction end. The chain combines TRBV10-3 with TRBJ1-2; perhaps TRBD1 as D (5 bases). In germline, CDR1 is ENHRY, CDR2 SYGVKD. The CDR3 spans 13 residues. CDR3 amino acids: CASSEGAGNGYTF. The CDR3 DNA is TGTGCCAGCAGTGAAGGGGCAGGGAATGGCTACACCTTC.

The chain couples TRBV3-1 to TRBJ2-5; D may be TRBD2 (6 bases). This CDR3 is 12 amino acids long. CDR1 and CDR2 (germline): LGHDT, YNNKEL (reference sequence). Between the trimmed V and J ends, which lost 8 bases and 12 bases, there was a span of 19 bases. The CDR3 loop is CASQTIGLPEYF. CDR3 sequence (DNA): TGTGCCAGCCAAACCATAGGACTACCCGAGTACTTC.